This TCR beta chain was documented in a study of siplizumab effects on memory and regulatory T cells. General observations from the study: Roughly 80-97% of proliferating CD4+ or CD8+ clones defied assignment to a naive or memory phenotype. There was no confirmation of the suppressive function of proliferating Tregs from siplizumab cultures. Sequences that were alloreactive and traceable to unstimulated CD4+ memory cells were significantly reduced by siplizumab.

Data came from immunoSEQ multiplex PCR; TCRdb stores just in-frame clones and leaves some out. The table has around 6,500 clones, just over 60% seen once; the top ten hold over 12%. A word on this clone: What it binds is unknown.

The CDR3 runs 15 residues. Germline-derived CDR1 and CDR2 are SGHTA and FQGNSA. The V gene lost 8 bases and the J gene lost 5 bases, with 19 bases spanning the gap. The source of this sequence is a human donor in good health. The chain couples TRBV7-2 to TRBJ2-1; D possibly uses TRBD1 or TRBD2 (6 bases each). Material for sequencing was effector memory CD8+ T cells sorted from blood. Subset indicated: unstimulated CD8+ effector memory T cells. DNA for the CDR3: TGTGCCAGCGGGTTTGTCGGGGGACAAAACAATGAGCAGTTCTTC. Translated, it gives CASGFVGGQNNEQFF. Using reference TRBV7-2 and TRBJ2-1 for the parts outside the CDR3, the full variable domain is GAGVSQSPSNKVTEKGKDVELRCDPISGHTALYWYRQSLGQGLEFLIYFQGNSAPDKSGLPSDRFSAERTGGSVSTLTIQRTQQEDSAVYLCASGFVGGQNNEQFFGPGTRLTVL.